These 31 T cell receptor beta chains share one sample of origin, sequenced in a study of CD8 T cells in Susac syndrome. The RNA input was about 0.5 to 1 ug, and it was reverse transcribed with random hexamers. One entry per CDR3 protein, called by TCRdb with MiXCR from the immunoSEQ multiplex PCR reads. The profile shows 75,000 to 95,000 distinct CDR3 sequences, just under 95% of them singletons. The sequenced sample was CD8+ T cells from PBMCs. The receptors here all came from a human donor with Susac syndrome.

The chain joins TRBV15 to TRBJ1-2; D may be TRBD1 (6 bases). Germline V gene lookup returns CDR1 LNHNV and CDR2 YYDKDF (reference sequence). V was trimmed by 3 bases and J by 8 bases, leaving 16 bases between them. This CDR3 contains 14 residues. The CDR3, as DNA: TGTGCCACCAGCAGCTCAGGGGTTCTGGGGGGCTACACCTTC. It encodes CATSSSGVLGGYTF.

The genes are TRBV30 and TRBJ2-2; D unresolved. Germline loops: CDR1 GTSNPN, CDR2 SVGIG (reference sequence). The germline V and J ends were trimmed by 2 bases and 6 bases, with 13 bases remaining between them. The CDR3 totals 14 residues. The CDR3 region has the DNA TGTGCCTGGAGTATGCAAAACCTGGCCGGGGAGCTGTTTTTT. It translates to CAWSMQNLAGELFF. Complete variable domain (other parts from reference TRBV30 and TRBJ2-2): SQTIHQWPATLVQPVGSPLSLECTVEGTSNPNLYWYRQAAGRGLQLLFYSVGIGQISSEVPQNLSASRPQDRQFILSSKKLLLSDSGFYLCAWSMQNLAGELFFGEGSRLTVL.

The chain carries TRBV20-1 and TRBJ2-7; D gene uncertain. CDR3 length: 15 amino acids. The V gene's germline CDR1 is DFQATT and CDR2 SNEGSKA (reference sequence). V lost 0 bases, J lost 0 bases, and 12 bases lay in between. CDR3 in amino acids: CSARDQVGPSYEQYF. CDR3 in DNA: TGCAGTGCTAGAGATCAAGTAGGGCCCTCCTACGAGCAGTACTTC.

The V and J genes are TRBV15 and TRBJ1-4; no clear D. Germline loops: CDR1 LNHNV, CDR2 YYDKDF (reference sequence). The V end was cut by 5 bases, the J end by 5 bases, with 12 bases between. The CDR3 spans 14 residues. The CDR3 here is CATSPGESNEKLFF. In nucleotides, the CDR3 is TGTGCCACCAGCCCTGGAGAATCCAATGAAAAACTGTTTTTT.

The chain carries TRBV7-2 and TRBJ2-7, with 7 bases aligning to TRBD2. This CDR3 region has 16 residues. The V gene's germline CDR1 is SGHTA and CDR2 FQGNSA. After removal of 2 bases from V and 3 bases from J, the junction contained 10 bases not matched to a gene. The CDR3 here is CASSLHEVLADYEQYF. The DNA of the CDR3 is TGTGCCAGCAGCTTACATGAGGTCCTAGCGGACTACGAGCAGTACTTC.

This chain connects TRBV29-1 to TRBJ1-1; TRBD1 matches 8 bases. CDR1 and CDR2 from the germline V gene are SQVTM and ANQGSEA. The length of the CDR3 is 15 residues. Germline trimming cut 1 base from V and 1 base from J; bases unmatched to any gene: 5. CDR3 sequence (DNA): TGCAGCGTTGAAGGGACAGGGATTACGAACACTGAAGCTTTCTTT. It translates to CSVEGTGITNTEAFF.

This clonotype was observed once. CDR3 coding DNA: TGTGCCAGCAGCGTAGCAACGGAAGAGACCCAGTACTTC. Translation: CASSVATEETQYF. The chain has TRBV9 and TRBJ2-5, with D uncertain. This CDR3 is 13 amino acids long. CDR1 is SGDLS and CDR2 is YYNGEE in the germline V gene. Trimming shortened V by 0 bases and J by 3 bases, and 6 bases separated the two germline ends.

This chain uses TRBV20-1 with TRBJ2-7; TRBD1 is a possible D gene (5 bases). V lost 1 base and J lost 3, with 7 bases in between. Germline V gene sequence: CDR1 DFQATT, CDR2 SNEGSKA (reference sequence). CDR3 length equals 12 residues. CDR3 nucleotide sequence: TGCAGTGCTAGAGCCCAGGGCTACGAGCAGTACTTC. It is translated as CSARAQGYEQYF.

This chain connects TRBV12-5 to TRBJ1-1, with unresolved D. V lost 1 base and J 8 bases, leaving 5 bases between the germline ends. The germline V gene has CDR1 LGHNT and CDR2 FRNRAP. The CDR3 runs 11 residues. CDR3 sequence (DNA): TGTGCTAGTGGTTTGGGGCCGGAAGCTTTCTTT. Residues: CASGLGPEAFF.

The chain recombines TRBV30 with TRBJ1-5; no clear D. The CDR3 is made up of 12 amino acids. The germline V and J ends were trimmed by 3 bases and 2 bases, with 5 bases remaining between them. Germline loops: CDR1 GTSNPN, CDR2 SVGIG (reference sequence). CDR3 nucleotide sequence: TGTGCCTGGAGCATGGGCAATCAGCCCCAGCATTTT. Protein: CAWSMGNQPQHF.

This rearrangement joins TRBV29-1 to TRBJ2-7, with D hard to call. Trimming took 6 bases from V and 3 from J, leaving 9 bases between them. The germline CDR1 and CDR2 sequences are SQVTM and ANQGSEA. This CDR3 contains 11 residues. This CDR3 reads CSVAQDYEQYF. The CDR3 nucleotides read TGCAGCGTAGCCCAGGACTACGAGCAGTACTTC.

The rearrangement links TRBV20-1 to TRBJ2-3, with a weak D call TRBD2 (6 bases). Trimming shortened V by 3 bases and J by 0 bases, and 7 bases separated the two germline ends. This CDR3 has 13 residues. Germline V gene lookup returns CDR1 DFQATT and CDR2 SNEGSKA (reference sequence). The CDR3 here is CSARGGSTDTQYF. CDR3 DNA: TGCAGTGCTAGGGGAGGTAGCACAGATACGCAGTATTTT.

The gene calls are TRBV4-3 and TRBJ2-6, with 7 bases that match TRBD1. The germline CDR1 and CDR2 sequences are LGHNA and YSLEER. The ends lost 2 bases at V and 0 bases at J; junction bases unmatched: 7. The CDR3 is 18 amino acids. CDR3: CASSQMGTASSGANVLTF. For the CDR3, the DNA is TGCGCCAGCAGCCAAATGGGGACAGCCTCCTCTGGGGCCAACGTCCTGACTTTC.

The rearrangement joins TRBV20-1 to TRBJ1-2; the D gene is possibly TRBD1 (6 bases). Germline V lookup: CDR1 DFQATT, CDR2 SNEGSKA (reference sequence). This CDR3 has 12 amino acids. V lost 3 bases to trimming and J lost 4 bases, with 9 bases between them. CDR3 region: CSARTGPYGYTF. In DNA, the CDR3 is TGCAGTGCTAGGACAGGTCCCTATGGCTACACCTTC.

The chain links TRBV27 to TRBJ2-3; D is ambiguous. The germline gives CDR1 MNHEY, CDR2 SMNVEV (reference sequence). The germline V and J ends were trimmed by 6 bases and 5 bases, with 12 bases remaining between them. CDR3 size: 13 residues. DNA of the CDR3: TGTGCCAGCAGCTGGACGGGTTTAGATACGCAGTATTTT. This gives the protein CASSWTGLDTQYF.

V gene TRBV19 combines with J gene TRBJ2-1; 14 positions match TRBD2. In germline, CDR1 is LNHDA, CDR2 SQIVND (reference sequence). The CDR3 consists of 15 residues. Trimming took 3 bases from V and 6 from J; bases not matched to a gene: 1. The CDR3 sequence: CASSIGLAGGNEQFF. CDR3 DNA sequence: TGTGCCAGTAGTATTGGACTAGCGGGAGGCAATGAGCAGTTCTTC.

The V gene is TRBV27, the J gene TRBJ2-7, with 8 positions matching TRBD2. This CDR3 is 15 amino acids long. The V segment lost 6 bases and the J segment 0 bases; nucleotides outside the gene matches: 7. Germline V gene data show CDR1 as MNHEY and CDR2 as SMNVEV (reference sequence). CDR3 sequence (DNA): TGTGCCAGCAGAGTCGGGGGGGCCAGCTCCTACGAGCAGTACTTC. The encoded protein is CASRVGGASSYEQYF.

V is TRBV20-1 and J is TRBJ2-7, with D perhaps TRBD2 (5 bases). Per the germline V gene, CDR1 is DFQATT and CDR2 is SNEGSKA (reference sequence). The V end lost 6 bases, the J end lost 7 bases, and 16 bases lay between the germline ends. CDR3 length: 12 residues. In DNA form, the CDR3 reads TGCAGTGCCCAATTTAGCGAGTGGGAGCAGTACTTC. Its protein is CSAQFSEWEQYF.

The rearrangement uses TRBV12-3 or TRBV12-4 and TRBJ2-7, with TRBD2 as a possible D gene (5 bases). Trimming left V 3 bases short and J 6 bases short, with 18 bases between. The CDR3 spans 15 residues. The CDR3, as DNA: TGTGCCAGCAGTTTGATCGGGGTTCCCTCTGGCGAGCAGTACTTC. Translating it yields CASSLIGVPSGEQYF.

This chain links TRBV30 with TRBJ1-1; 10 bases are shared with TRBD1. Germline V gene lookup returns CDR1 GTSNPN and CDR2 SVGIG (reference sequence). J gave up 4 bases and V 2 bases, and 7 bases lay outside the gene matches. This CDR3 contains 15 residues. CDR3 nucleotide sequence: TGTGCCTGGAGTCTATTGACAGGGGGCTTCACTGAAGCTTTCTTT. The encoded protein is CAWSLLTGGFTEAFF.

The chain carries TRBV5-1 and TRBJ2-1, with D possibly matching TRBD2 (6 bases). Germline V lookup: CDR1 SGHRS, CDR2 YFSETQ. CDR3 length equals 12 residues. V was shortened by 4 bases and J by 12 bases, with 14 bases between the two germline ends. The DNA of the CDR3 is TGCGCCAGCAGCGACCCGGGAGTTGGGCAGTTCTTC. This codes for CASSDPGVGQFF.

The genes are TRBV6-5 and TRBJ1-1, with 9 bases aligning to TRBD1. V shed 6 bases, J shed 2 bases, and the junction held 4 bases outside the gene matches. Germline CDR1 MNHEY, CDR2 SVGAGI. This CDR3 contains 14 residues. DNA for the CDR3: TGTGCCAGCAGCCAAACAGGGGGCAACACTGAAGCTTTCTTT. Amino acid sequence: CASSQTGGNTEAFF.

The chain couples TRBV24-1 to TRBJ1-1; D remains unclear. CDR3 length: 13 amino acids. The germline V gene has CDR1 KGHDR and CDR2 SFDVKD. Trimming cost V 1 base and J 1 base, with 3 bases left between them. The chain's CDR3 is CATSDLSNTEAFF. The CDR3 DNA reads TGTGCCACCAGTGATTTATCGAACACTGAAGCTTTCTTT.

This clonotype was detected once. CDR3 protein: CASQQFMADEQYF. DNA of the CDR3: TGTGCCAGCCAGCAGTTTATGGCGGACGAGCAGTACTTC. The V gene is TRBV12-3 or TRBV12-4, the J gene TRBJ2-7; D call uncertain. With 8 bases removed from V and 5 bases from J, the gap between germline ends came to 16 bases. This CDR3 is built from 13 residues.

This clonotype was counted between two and nine times. This rearrangement joins TRBV5-4 to TRBJ2-2; no definite D call. V was trimmed by 5 bases and J by 6 bases, leaving 8 bases between them. Germline CDR1 reads SGHNT; CDR2 reads YYREEE (reference sequence). This CDR3 region has 12 residues. CDR3 nucleotides: TGTGCCAGCAGTCTGGGCGCCGGGGAGCTGTTTTTT. This encodes CASSLGAGELFF.

The chain carries TRBV20-1 and TRBJ2-3; possible D gene TRBD2, 5 bases. This CDR3 is 16 amino acids long. V was clipped by 3 bases and J by 2 bases, with 18 bases between them. The germline V gene has CDR1 DFQATT and CDR2 SNEGSKA (reference sequence). CDR3 DNA: TGCAGTGCTAGGGGCGGGCTGGGGTTTTCCACAGATACGCAGTATTTT. Translated, it gives CSARGGLGFSTDTQYF.

The rearrangement joins TRBV7-9 to TRBJ2-1; TRBD2 might be the D (5 bases). V was pared by 0 bases and J by 9 bases, with 12 bases between. The CDR3 has 14 amino acids. Per the germline V gene, CDR1 is SEHNR and CDR2 is FQNEAQ (reference sequence). The CDR3 DNA reads TGTGCCAGCAGCTTAGCGCCGGGTGAGGGTGAGCAGTTCTTC. This sequence encodes CASSLAPGEGEQFF.

The genes are TRBV6-6 and TRBJ2-1; no reliable D call. In germline, CDR1 is MNHNY, CDR2 SVGAGI (reference sequence). Trimming cost V 0 bases and J 10 bases, with 10 bases left between them. The CDR3 is 13 residues long. This chain's CDR3 is CASSYSKANEQFF. The CDR3 region has the DNA TGTGCCAGCAGTTACTCCAAGGCTAACGAGCAGTTCTTC.

The chain recombines TRBV25-1 with TRBJ2-1; 11 bases line up with TRBD2. V lost 8 bases to trimming and J lost 3 bases; unmatched junction nucleotides: 3. The CDR3 runs 14 residues. CDR1 and CDR2 from the germline V gene are MGHDK and SYGVNS. The CDR3 DNA reads TGTGCCAGCGGGACTAGCGGATTCTACAATGAGCAGTTCTTC. The encoded protein is CASGTSGFYNEQFF.

The J gene is TRBJ2-7, the V gene TRBV29-1, with D possibly matching TRBD2 (6 bases). This CDR3 is built from 12 residues. V gave up 7 bases and J gave up 7 bases, with 17 bases separating them. Germline CDR1 SQVTM, CDR2 ANQGSEA. The CDR3, as DNA: TGCAGCGGCAGGGTTAGCGGAGGGGAGCAGTACTTC. Amino acids: CSGRVSGGEQYF.

The chain joins TRBV27 to TRBJ2-7; D might be TRBD2 (5 bases). V gave up 5 bases and J gave up 7 bases, with 18 bases separating them. In germline, CDR1 is MNHEY, CDR2 SMNVEV (reference sequence). The CDR3 is 14 residues long. CDR3 amino acids: CASSLQGFSGEQYF. The CDR3 nucleotides read TGTGCCAGCAGTCTCCAAGGGTTTTCGGGAGAGCAGTACTTC.